This TCR beta chain comes out of a study of T cell responses to AZD1222 COVID-19 vaccine. This CDR3 has 15 amino acids. The V and J ends lost 0 bases and 3 bases respectively, with 9 bases between them. Germline values: CDR1 LNHNV, CDR2 YYDKDF (reference sequence). Using immunoSEQ multiplex PCR, the repertoire was profiled, and TCRdb retains in-frame clones only, with some absent. This table holds approximately 91,000 clones, about 88% found once. The source of this sequence is an adult in good health. Sequencing was performed on peripheral blood, taken on day 0 of AZD1222 vaccination. This chain links TRBV15 with TRBJ1-5; D remains ambiguous. CDR3 sequence: CATSRDLGVNQPQHF. CDR3 DNA sequence: TGTGCCACCAGCAGAGATCTAGGCGTCAATCAGCCCCAGCATTTT.